These 21 T cell receptor beta chains came from one sample sequenced in a study of blood T cell repertoires in COVID-19. The repertoire was sequenced with immunoSEQ multiplex PCR; TCRdb's copy has only in-frame clones and lacks some. The sample lists about 480,000 clones; 85% to 90% were seen once. Specimen: peripheral blood. These receptors originate from a man aged 18 to 30 with COVID-19, enrolled during active disease.

The gene calls are TRBV28 and TRBJ2-3; 8 bases are shared with TRBD2. The V gene's germline CDR1 is MDHEN and CDR2 SYDVKM. Trimming removed 5 bases from V and 2 bases from J; junction bases left unmatched: 9. The CDR3 loop spans 16 amino acids. For the CDR3, the DNA is TGTGCCAGCAGTGCCCCGACTAGCGTATACACAGATACGCAGTATTTT. This gives the protein CASSAPTSVYTDTQYF.

This clone has just one count. The chain employs TRBV5-4 and TRBJ1-2, with 10 nucleotides matching TRBD1. The CDR3 loop spans 15 amino acids. Germline V gene sequence: CDR1 SGHNT, CDR2 YYREEE (reference sequence). The V and J ends lost 4 bases and 6 bases, in that order; junction bases with no gene match: 9. The CDR3 sequence: CASSGGTGVEHGYTF. The DNA for the CDR3 is TGTGCCAGCAGCGGCGGGACAGGGGTTGAACATGGCTACACCTTC.

The rearrangement uses TRBV6-5 and TRBJ1-1; D gene unclear. Germline V gene lookup returns CDR1 MNHEY and CDR2 SVGAGI. V gave up 8 bases and J gave up 5 bases, with 12 bases separating them. This CDR3 has 12 residues. The CDR3: CASGLLGTEAFF. CDR3 in DNA: TGTGCCAGCGGACTGTTGGGGACTGAAGCTTTCTTT.

The J gene is TRBJ2-7, the V gene TRBV5-4; 10 nucleotides agree with TRBD1. From germline, CDR1 is SGHNT and CDR2 YYREEE (reference sequence). The CDR3 is 16 amino acids. V dropped 5 bases and J dropped 2; count of bases not matched to a gene: 10. CDR3 nucleotide sequence: TGTGCCAGCAGGCGAGGGGGACAGGGGACTACCTACGAGCAGTACTTC. It encodes CASRRGGQGTTYEQYF.

The chain couples TRBV12-5 to TRBJ2-2; 13 bases agree with TRBD2. The CDR3 is 16 amino acids. The V gene's germline CDR1 is LGHNT and CDR2 FRNRAP. The ends lost 7 bases at V and 7 bases at J; junction bases unmatched: 9. For the CDR3, the DNA is TGTGCTAGTGTCCCCTTGGGACTAGCGGGACACGGGGAGCTGTTTTTT. Protein sequence: CASVPLGLAGHGELFF.

The chain has TRBV7-2 and TRBJ2-1; possibly TRBD2 for D (6 bases). This CDR3 has 14 residues. V was shortened by 8 bases and J by 10 bases, with 21 bases between the two germline ends. Germline CDR1 reads SGHTA; CDR2 reads FQGNSA. CDR3: CASRTGLASQEQFF. CDR3 in DNA: TGTGCCAGCCGTACGGGACTGGCGAGTCAGGAGCAGTTCTTC.

The genes are TRBV5-1 and TRBJ1-2; TRBD1 matches 7 bases. The CDR3 runs 17 residues. CDR1 is SGHRS and CDR2 is YFSETQ in the germline V gene. Germline trimming cut 1 base from V and 2 bases from J; bases unmatched to any gene: 11. CDR3 DNA sequence: TGCGCCAGCAGCTTGTACGGGGGACAGAACTTCAACTATGGCTACACCTTC. This gives the protein CASSLYGGQNFNYGYTF. The variable domain in full, completed from reference TRBV5-1 and TRBJ1-2, reads KAGVTQTPRYLIKTRGQQVTLSCSPISGHRSVSWYQQTPGQGLQFLFEYFSETQRNKGNFPGRFSGRQFSNSRSEMNVSTLELGDSALYLCASSLYGGQNFNYGYTFGSGTRLTVV.

V gene TRBV10-1 combines with J gene TRBJ2-1; 7 bases are a match to TRBD2. This CDR3 contains 11 residues. Germline values: CDR1 WNHNN, CDR2 SYGVQD (reference sequence). V lost 7 bases and J lost 8; bases outside the gene matches: 2. The CDR3 sequence is CASTRGDEQFF. CDR3 sequence (DNA): TGCGCCAGCACTCGGGGGGATGAGCAGTTCTTC.

V usage is TRBV6-5 and J usage is TRBJ1-2; TRBD1 matches at 10 bases. With 7 bases clipped from V and 1 base from J, the junction kept 6 bases outside the gene matches. The CDR3 runs 15 residues. The V gene's germline CDR1 is MNHEY and CDR2 SVGAGI. The CDR3: CASKRDRGLNYGYTF. CDR3 nucleotides: TGTGCCAGCAAGAGGGACAGGGGACTTAACTATGGCTACACCTTC.

The chain recombines TRBV12-1 with TRBJ2-1; the D call TRBD2 from the table was never checked on the DNA. TRBV12-1 is a listed pseudogene. The CDR3 consists of 16 residues. CDR3: CASSVGLAGGPDEQFF. DNA of the CDR3: TGTGCCAGCAGCGTTGGACTAGCGGGGGGGCCGGATGAGCAGTTCTTC.

V usage is TRBV2 and J usage is TRBJ2-7, with 9 positions matching TRBD1. V trimming: 6 bases; J trimming: 6 bases; junction bases outside the gene matches: 6. The CDR3 is made up of 13 amino acids. Per germline, CDR1 SNHLY and CDR2 FYNNEI. CDR3 DNA: TGTGCCAGCAGCCGACAGGGGGAAGGCGAGCAGTACTTC. Residues: CASSRQGEGEQYF.

This rearrangement joins TRBV15 to TRBJ2-7, with a tentative D call TRBD2 (5 bases). The CDR3 length is 13 residues. The V end lost 3 bases, the J end lost 6 bases, and 12 bases lay between the germline ends. Looked up from germline, CDR1 is LNHNV and CDR2 is YYDKDF (reference sequence). The CDR3 DNA reads as TGTGCCACCAGCAGTGAGGGTTCCGGCGAGCAGTACTTC. Amino acid sequence: CATSSEGSGEQYF.

This chain uses TRBV7-2 with TRBJ2-5, with TRBD2 matching 14 bases. The CDR3 contains 17 residues. Germline CDR1 is SGHTA and CDR2 is FQGNSA. V dropped 4 bases and J dropped 5; count of bases not matched to a gene: 9. For the CDR3, the DNA is TGTGCCAGCAGCTCGCCCCGGACTAGCGGGGGGTATGAGACCCAGTACTTC. This codes for CASSSPRTSGGYETQYF.

V usage is TRBV18 and J usage is TRBJ1-6; no definite D call. Between the trimmed V and J ends, which lost 3 bases and 7 bases, there was a span of 13 bases. The CDR3 has 15 amino acids. The germline V gene has CDR1 KGHSH and CDR2 LQKENI. CDR3 sequence (DNA): TGTGCCAGCTCACCGCTGGAGGGAGGAAATTCACCCCTCCACTTT. Its protein product is CASSPLEGGNSPLHF.

The V call is TRBV11-2, the J call TRBJ2-2; D is perhaps TRBD2 (7 bases). Germline lookup yields CDR1 SGHAT and CDR2 FQNNGV. The ends were cut back, 5 bases at V and 1 base at J, with 17 bases in the middle. This CDR3 region has 17 residues. The DNA for the CDR3 is TGTGCCAGCAGCCGGCCGCGGGGGCGCAGGAACACCGGGGAGCTGTTTTTT. It codes for CASSRPRGRRNTGELFF.

The chain employs TRBV19 and TRBJ1-2, with 10 bases matching TRBD1. CDR1 and CDR2 from the germline V gene are LNHDA and SQIVND (reference sequence). CDR3 size: 16 residues. V was pared by 5 bases and J by 4 bases, with 10 bases of the junction left unmatched. In nucleotides, the CDR3 is TGTGCCAGTAGTCTAACCCCGGGACAGGGGAGCTATGGCTACACCTTC. It codes for CASSLTPGQGSYGYTF.

The rearrangement links TRBV6-1 to TRBJ1-2; D ambiguous. This CDR3 has 12 amino acids. Looked up from germline, CDR1 is MNHNS and CDR2 is SASEGT. V was cut by 0 bases and J by 5 bases, with 4 bases left in between. The CDR3 protein is CASSEAPYGYTF. CDR3 in DNA: TGTGCCAGCAGTGAAGCCCCGTATGGCTACACCTTC.

This rearrangement joins TRBV19 to TRBJ2-4, with no clear D. Germline V gene data show CDR1 as LNHDA and CDR2 as SQIVND (reference sequence). This CDR3 comprises 14 residues. The V end was cut by 3 bases, the J end by 9 bases, with 15 bases between. This chain's CDR3 is CASSITPLAGIQYF. The CDR3 DNA sequence: TGTGCCAGTAGTATCACGCCCCTGGCAGGCATTCAGTACTTC.

The V gene is TRBV9, the J gene TRBJ1-4, with D possibly TRBD1 on 6 matching bases. The CDR3 totals 17 residues. Germline V gives CDR1 SGDLS, CDR2 YYNGEE. Trimming stripped 0 bases from V and 3 bases from J, with 15 bases between. CDR3 sequence: CASSVEAGGESNEKLFF. CDR3 coding DNA: TGTGCCAGCAGCGTAGAGGCGGGGGGCGAGTCTAATGAAAAACTGTTTTTT. The full variable domain, its missing parts supplied by reference TRBV9 and TRBJ1-4, is DSGVTQTPKHLITATGQRVTLRCSPRSGDLSVYWYQQSLDQGLQFLIQYYNGEERAKGNILERFSAQQFPDLHSELNLSSLELGDSALYFCASSVEAGGESNEKLFFGSGTQLSVL.

The chain couples TRBV4-1 to TRBJ2-5, with D unresolved. The ends were cut back, 0 bases at V and 5 bases at J, with 10 bases in the middle. In germline, CDR1 is MGHRA, CDR2 YSYEKL. The CDR3 is 14 amino acids. The CDR3 is CASSQDWSPETQYF. The CDR3 region has the DNA TGCGCCAGCAGCCAAGATTGGAGTCCGGAGACCCAGTACTTC.

CDR3 nucleotide sequence: TGTGCCAGCAGTGAATATGGCACAGGCGCCCGCAATGAGCAGTTCTTC. Protein product: CASSEYGTGARNEQFF. V is TRBV25-1 and J is TRBJ2-1, with a weak D call TRBD1 (5 bases). Germline lookup yields CDR1 MGHDK and CDR2 SYGVNS. The CDR3 consists of 16 residues. Trimming stripped 0 bases from V and 6 bases from J, with 15 bases between.